A single sample is the source of the 9 T cell receptor beta chains below, sequenced in a study of T cell responses to AZD1222 COVID-19 vaccine. Here immunoSEQ multiplex PCR was the method, and the copy in TCRdb shows in-frame clones only, minus some. The table includes roughly 60,000 clones, approximately 90% detected once. Material: peripheral blood, obtained on day 0 of AZD1222 vaccination. These receptors all come from an adult in good health.

Points on this clone: Other DNA sequences in the same sample also yield this CDR3. This chain links TRBV2 with TRBJ1-2, with no clear D. The germline V and J ends were trimmed by 3 bases and 4 bases, with 6 bases remaining between them. The CDR3 contains 12 residues. CDR1 SNHLY and CDR2 FYNNEI come from the germline V gene. The CDR3 loop reads CASSDRLYGYTF. The CDR3, as DNA: TGTGCCAGCAGTGACCGGCTCTATGGCTACACCTTC.

V and J are TRBV5-1 and TRBJ2-7, with D perhaps matching TRBD2 (5 bases). The V gene lost 0 bases and the J gene lost 2 bases, with 12 bases spanning the gap. The CDR3 totals 15 residues. Germline-derived CDR1 and CDR2 are SGHRS and YFSETQ. CDR3: CASSLAGEPAYEQYF. The DNA of the CDR3 is TGCGCCAGCAGCTTGGCCGGGGAACCCGCCTACGAGCAGTACTTC.

The chain employs TRBV19 and TRBJ1-1; 8 nucleotides agree with TRBD1. Germline CDR1 LNHDA, CDR2 SQIVND (reference sequence). The V and J ends lost 5 bases and 3 bases, in that order; junction bases with no gene match: 5. CDR3 size: 14 residues. The CDR3: CASSSRGRDTEAFF. The CDR3 DNA is TGTGCCAGTAGTTCCAGGGGGCGCGACACTGAAGCTTTCTTT.

This chain joins TRBV18 and TRBJ2-2; 8 bases match TRBD1. Germline V gene lookup returns CDR1 KGHSH and CDR2 LQKENI. J was trimmed by 1 base and V by 5 bases; bases with no gene match: 9. The CDR3 loop spans 17 amino acids. The CDR3 is CASSSRQGAGNTGELFF. CDR3 nucleotide sequence: TGTGCCAGCTCATCGCGCCAGGGGGCCGGGAACACCGGGGAGCTGTTTTTT.

Turning to this clone: One end of the junction does not line up with germline, which may come from a read error. This chain joins TRBV20-1 and TRBJ2-5; tentatively, D is TRBD1 (5 bases). CDR3 size: 14 residues. Per the germline V gene, CDR1 is DFQATT and CDR2 is SNEGSKA (reference sequence). CDR3 sequence reads: CSASMGLHQETQYF. The CDR3 nucleotides read TGCAGTGCTAGTATGGGGCTCCACCAGGAGACCCAGTACTTC.

The V call is TRBV3-1 (or the pseudogene TRBV3-2), the J call TRBJ2-3; TRBD2 matches 12 bases. This CDR3 has 17 residues. Germline loops: CDR1 LGHDT, CDR2 YNNKEL (reference sequence). With 4 bases clipped from V and 0 bases from J, the junction kept 5 bases outside the gene matches. The CDR3 protein is CASSPGTSGRSTDTQYF. The CDR3 region has the DNA TGTGCCAGCAGCCCCGGGACTAGCGGGCGGAGCACAGATACGCAGTATTTT.

The chain couples TRBV11-2 to TRBJ2-7; no reliable D call. V lost 1 base and J lost 3, with 10 bases in between. Germline V gene lookup returns CDR1 SGHAT and CDR2 FQNNGV. The CDR3 covers 14 residues. CDR3: CASSLGGSFYEQYF. In nucleotides, the CDR3 is TGTGCCAGCAGCTTAGGTGGCAGCTTCTACGAGCAGTACTTC.

J is TRBJ2-5 and V is TRBV5-4; 9 nucleotides agree with TRBD2. The CDR3 runs to 16 residues. V was clipped by 4 bases and J by 5 bases; unmatched bases: 12. Germline loops: CDR1 SGHNT, CDR2 YYREEE (reference sequence). CDR3 DNA sequence: TGTGCCAGCAGCCGATCAGCGGGGGGCGGAGGGGAGACCCAGTACTTC. Its protein is CASSRSAGGGGETQYF.

This rearrangement joins TRBV9 to TRBJ2-3; D gene unclear. Trimming took 0 bases from V and 0 from J, leaving 8 bases between them. The CDR3 contains 15 residues. CDR1 SGDLS and CDR2 YYNGEE come from the germline V gene. The CDR3 loop is CASSVGRVSTDTQYF. For the CDR3, the DNA is TGTGCCAGCAGCGTAGGTAGGGTTAGCACAGATACGCAGTATTTT.